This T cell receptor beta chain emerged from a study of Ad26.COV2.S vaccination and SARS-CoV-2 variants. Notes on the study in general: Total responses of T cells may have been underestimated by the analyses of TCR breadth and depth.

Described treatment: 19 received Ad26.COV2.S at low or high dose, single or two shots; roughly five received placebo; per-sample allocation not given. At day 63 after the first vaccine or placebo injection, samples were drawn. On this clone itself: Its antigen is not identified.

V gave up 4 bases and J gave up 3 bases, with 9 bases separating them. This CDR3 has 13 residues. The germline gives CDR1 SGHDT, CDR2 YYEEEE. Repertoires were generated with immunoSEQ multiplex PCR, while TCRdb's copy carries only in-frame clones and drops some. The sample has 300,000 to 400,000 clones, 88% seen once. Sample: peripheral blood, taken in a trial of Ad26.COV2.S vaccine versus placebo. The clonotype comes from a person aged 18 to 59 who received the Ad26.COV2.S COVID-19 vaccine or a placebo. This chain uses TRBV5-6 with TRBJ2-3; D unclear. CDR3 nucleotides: TGTGCCAGCAGCCCAATAGCAACAGATACGCAGTATTTT. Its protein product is CASSPIATDTQYF. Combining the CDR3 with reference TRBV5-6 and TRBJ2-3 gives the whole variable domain DAGVTQSPTHLIKTRGQQVTLRCSPKSGHDTVSWYQQALGQGPQFIFQYYEEEERQRGNFPDRFSGHQFPNYSSELNVNALLLGDSALYLCASSPIATDTQYFGPGTRLTVL.